The clone carrying this TCR beta chain was counted at least ten times. Its matching antigen is unknown. This CDR3 is built from 14 residues. V shed 6 bases, J shed 6 bases, and the junction held 8 bases outside the gene matches. Germline V gives CDR1 ENHRY, CDR2 SYGVKD. This record belongs to a study of T cells in Graves' hyperthyroidism and ophthalmopathy. The cohort's ophthalmopathy patients, a group with duration under 3 months, had a Clinical Activity Score of at least 3 and a NOSPECS grade of at least 4. Amplification yielded TCR beta CDR3 regions, with RNA transcripts as the source. Primed by the HTBI set, a first-round RT-PCR was run on the TCR CDR3. MiXCR was run by TCRdb on the multiplex PCR reads, yielding one entry per CDR3 protein. The data contain approximately 400,000 distinct CDR3 sequences, around an eighth of them seen just once; the ten biggest clones take up approximately 27%. Whole-study results and caveats: Expanded thyroid clonotypes (above 0.001) were mostly also found in blood. Ophthalmopathy stood apart from stable hyperthyroidism in a 13 V-J model.

The sequencing input was blood. This receptor was identified in a man in his forties or fifties with Graves' ophthalmopathy. The V and J genes are TRBV10-3 and TRBJ1-2, with 9 bases fitting TRBD1. CDR3 DNA sequence: TGTGCCATCAGGAACAGGGGGCACCCCGATGGCTACACCTTC. Protein: CAIRNRGHPDGYTF.